A selection of T cell receptor beta chains follows, all from one sample in a study of CD8 T cells in ankylosing spondylitis. TCRdb independently ran MiXCR on the 5' RACE reads; one entry per CDR3 protein. The table lists 7,000 to 8,500 distinct CDR3 sequences, over 7.5% of them singletons. The specimen sequenced was blood, either unsorted or a sorted T cell fraction (not recorded which). These receptors were obtained from a male donor with ankylosing spondylitis or in good health (not recorded which). The CDR3 runs from the conserved cysteine through the conserved F or W. Fields, in order: D gene, J gene, V gene, CDR3 protein. D genes are given only for firm matches.

D: TRBD2; J: TRBJ2-1; V: TRBV9; CDR3: CASSADGGAEGNEQFF
D: TRBD1; J: TRBJ1-2; V: TRBV9; CDR3: CASSVQGASYGYTF
D: -; J: TRBJ2-2; V: TRBV9; CDR3: CASSGRGLRAGELFF
D: -; J: TRBJ2-2; V: TRBV9; CDR3: CASSFTWDSGELFF
D: TRBD2; J: TRBJ2-1; V: TRBV9; CDR3: CASSVSGYYNEQFF
D: TRBD2; J: TRBJ2-3; V: TRBV9; CDR3: CASSVLAGGPGDTQYF
D: -; J: TRBJ1-1; V: TRBV9; CDR3: CASSVAGGGEAFF
D: TRBD2; J: TRBJ2-1; V: TRBV9; CDR3: CASSVGGGSSYNEQFF
D: -; J: TRBJ1-3; V: TRBV9; CDR3: CASSVVGASGNTIYF
D: -; J: TRBJ2-1; V: TRBV9; CDR3: CASSPGGTDYNEQFF
D: TRBD1; J: TRBJ1-2; V: TRBV9; CDR3: CASSAGQGATYGYTF
D: -; J: TRBJ1-1; V: TRBV9; CDR3: CASSEGSNTEAFF
D: TRBD1; J: TRBJ1-2; V: TRBV9; CDR3: CASSVDRGPYGYTF
D: TRBD1; J: TRBJ1-2; V: TRBV9; CDR3: CASSVGDRGPYGYTF
D: -; J: TRBJ2-3; V: TRBV9; CDR3: CASSPPAADTQYF
D: -; J: TRBJ1-2; V: TRBV9; CDR3: CASSGYHRVGNYGYTF
D: -; J: TRBJ2-1; V: TRBV9; CDR3: CASSPSPGQHQFF
D: -; J: TRBJ2-1; V: TRBV9; CDR3: CASSVEGAREQFF
D: -; J: TRBJ2-1; V: TRBV9; CDR3: CASSPVTAYNEQFF
D: TRBD1; J: TRBJ2-2; V: TRBV9; CDR3: CASSAKVDRVGTGELFF
D: -; J: TRBJ2-3; V: TRBV9; CDR3: CASSPTGTDTQYF
D: -; J: TRBJ1-1; V: TRBV9; CDR3: CASSVEGGLNTEAFF
D: -; J: TRBJ2-5; V: TRBV9; CDR3: CASSVAGQFPETQYF
D: -; J: TRBJ2-3; V: TRBV21-1; CDR3: CASSNLKGTGTDTQYF
D: -; J: TRBJ2-2; V: TRBV9; CDR3: CASSVMGGAGELFF
D: -; J: TRBJ1-5; V: TRBV9; CDR3: CASSQGGNQPQHF
D: -; J: TRBJ2-1; V: TRBV9; CDR3: CASSVGGRTPYNEQFF
D: TRBD2; J: TRBJ2-3; V: TRBV9; CDR3: CASSVEGSGSTDTQYF
D: TRBD2; J: TRBJ2-3; V: TRBV9; CDR3: CASGGESTDTQYF
D: TRBD2; J: TRBJ2-1; V: TRBV9; CDR3: CASSARGLSGGLYNEQFF
D: TRBD2; J: TRBJ2-3; V: TRBV9; CDR3: CASSPGLSGGYNRADTQYF
D: TRBD2; J: TRBJ2-5; V: TRBV9; CDR3: CASSVAGLAQETQYF
D: TRBD2; J: TRBJ2-1; V: TRBV9; CDR3: CASSVNGGYNEQFF
D: -; J: TRBJ2-2; V: TRBV9; CDR3: CASSVQPGGELFF
D: TRBD2; J: TRBJ2-3; V: TRBV9; CDR3: CASSGLAGASGDTQYF
D: -; J: TRBJ2-2; V: TRBV9; CDR3: CASSVGDFYTGELFF
D: -; J: TRBJ2-6; V: TRBV9; CDR3: CASSVNRGLSGANVLTF
D: -; J: TRBJ1-1; V: TRBV9; CDR3: CASSVSGRNTEAFF
D: -; J: TRBJ2-3; V: TRBV9; CDR3: CASSVATTRRSTDTQYF
D: TRBD1; J: TRBJ2-1; V: TRBV9; CDR3: CASSASPGQGIYNEQFF
D: TRBD2; J: TRBJ2-3; V: TRBV9; CDR3: CASSTRAGTSGSITDTQYF
D: -; J: TRBJ1-3; V: TRBV9; CDR3: CARSTEWGNTIYF
D: -; J: TRBJ2-1; V: TRBV9; CDR3: CASSPNLATNYNEQFF
D: -; J: TRBJ2-2; V: TRBV9; CDR3: CASSVVHGELFF